This T cell receptor (beta chain) was identified in a study of T-cell memory formation after mild COVID-19. General study findings and limits: That cross-reactive memory joined was suggested by some responding clones appearing in pre-infection memory.

Germline trimming cut 1 base from V and 4 bases from J; bases unmatched to any gene: 6. CDR1 SGHKS and CDR2 YYEKEE come from the germline V gene (reference sequence). The CDR3 spans 16 residues. TCRdb ran MiXCR on the 5' RACE reads and lists one entry per CDR3 protein. Of about 49,000 distinct CDR3 sequences in the sample, approximately 8% were seen once. Only a few counts were recorded for this clonotype. Its antigen is still unknown. What was sequenced was PBMCs or a T cell subset sorted from them (not recorded which). This sequence joins TRBV5-5 and TRBJ2-2; 8 nucleotides line up with TRBD1. This TCR was recovered from a man aged 18 to 29 who had mild COVID-19 (a few samples of this study predate the infection). Cell type and time point are not known. The DNA of the CDR3 is TGTGCCAGCAGCTTGACAGGGACAGGCGTCACCGGGGAGCTGTTTTTT. Translating gives CASSLTGTGVTGELFF. Based on the CDR3 plus reference TRBV5-5 and TRBJ2-2, the full variable domain is DAGVTQSPTHLIKTRGQQVTLRCSPISGHKSVSWYQQVLGQGPQFIFQYYEKEERGRGNFPDRFSARQFPNYSSELNVNALLLGDSALYLCASSLTGTGVTGELFFGEGSRLTVL.